These 13 T cell receptor beta chains were all obtained from the same sample, sequenced in a study of cytomegalovirus exposure and HLA in healthy donors. Here immunoSEQ multiplex PCR was the method, and the copy in TCRdb shows in-frame clones only, minus some. Here the sample spans under 140,000 clones, around nine tenths being singletons. Sequenced sample: PBMCs. The receptors derive from a young woman in good health and CMV-seropositive.

This clone has only a few counts. The V gene is TRBV30, the J gene TRBJ2-4; D unclear. The CDR3 totals 15 residues. Germline lookup yields CDR1 GTSNPN and CDR2 SVGIG (reference sequence). Trimming took 0 bases from V and 1 from J, leaving 10 bases between them. The CDR3 sequence is CAWSVHGAAKNIQYF. In nucleotides, the CDR3 is TGTGCCTGGAGTGTACATGGAGCGGCCAAAAACATTCAGTACTTC. The full variable domain, its missing parts supplied by reference TRBV30 and TRBJ2-4, is SQTIHQWPATLVQPVGSPLSLECTVEGTSNPNLYWYRQAAGRGLQLLFYSVGIGQISSEVPQNLSASRPQDRQFILSSKKLLLSDSGFYLCAWSVHGAAKNIQYFGAGTRLSVL.

The chain has TRBV5-5 and TRBJ2-2, with D tentatively TRBD2 (5 bases). V dropped 4 bases and J dropped 7 bases, with 11 bases sitting between them. Germline V gives CDR1 SGHKS, CDR2 YYEKEE (reference sequence). The CDR3 extends over 13 amino acids. The CDR3 region has the DNA TGTGCCAGCAGCGTGGGCAGCGGCGGGGAGCTGTTTTTT. Residues: CASSVGSGGELFF.

V usage is TRBV7-3 and J usage is TRBJ2-1; TRBD1 is a possible D gene (6 bases). Between the trimmed V and J ends, which lost 1 base and 4 bases, there was a span of 8 bases. Germline V gives CDR1 SGHTA, CDR2 FQGTGA. The CDR3 totals 14 residues. As DNA, the CDR3 is TGTGCCAGCAGCTTAAATGGACAGTACAATGAGCAGTTCTTC. Amino acids: CASSLNGQYNEQFF.

This chain uses TRBV7-9 with TRBJ2-7; 9 bases are a match to TRBD1. Per germline, CDR1 SEHNR and CDR2 FQNEAQ (reference sequence). V was pared by 0 bases and J by 5 bases, with 8 bases of the junction left unmatched. There are 16 residues in the CDR3. CDR3 bases: TGTGCCAGCAGCTTAGCGGACGGACAGGGGAAGGACGAGCAGTACTTC. Translation: CASSLADGQGKDEQYF.

The CDR3 sequence is CASGLAGRDTQYF. The CDR3 coding sequence is TGTGCCAGTGGACTAGCGGGAAGAGATACGCAGTATTTT. The rearrangement joins TRBV28 to TRBJ2-3; 12 positions match TRBD2. Trimming removed 9 bases from V and 5 bases from J; junction bases left unmatched: 3. CDR3 length: 13 residues. Germline values: CDR1 MDHEN, CDR2 SYDVKM.

The chain joins TRBV4-3 to TRBJ1-4, with TRBD1 matching over 9 bases. The V gene's germline CDR1 is LGHNA and CDR2 YSLEER. The CDR3 spans 17 residues. V trimming: 1 base; J trimming: 5 bases; junction bases outside the gene matches: 8. The CDR3 sequence is CASSQAPRTGENEKLFF. The CDR3 DNA reads TGCGCCAGCAGCCAAGCCCCCAGGACAGGGGAAAATGAAAAACTGTTTTTT.

The rearrangement links TRBV4-3 to TRBJ1-2; no reliable D call. The germline V gene has CDR1 LGHNA and CDR2 YSLEER. The CDR3 is made up of 16 amino acids. V lost 1 base to trimming and J lost 6 bases, with 18 bases between them. This CDR3 is CASSQGPASLGDGYTF. As DNA, the CDR3 is TGCGCCAGCAGCCAAGGTCCGGCAAGCCTGGGCGATGGCTACACCTTC.

The gene calls are TRBV27 and TRBJ2-1; 16 positions match TRBD2. The CDR3 runs to 18 residues. In germline, CDR1 is MNHEY, CDR2 SMNVEV (reference sequence). Trimming cost V 4 bases and J 0 bases; bases outside gene matches: 3. Here the CDR3 DNA reads TGTGCCAGCAGTTCGGGACTAGCGGGGGGGAGCTCCTACAATGAGCAGTTCTTC. Protein product: CASSSGLAGGSSYNEQFF.

The chain carries TRBV11-3 and TRBJ2-3; D is possibly TRBD2 (7 bases). This CDR3 is 16 amino acids long. Deletions cut 0 bases from V and 1 base from J, with 11 bases between. Germline CDR1 and CDR2: SGHNT and YENEEA. In DNA, the CDR3 is TGTGCCAGCAGCTTAGATTTGGGGGGGCGCACAGATACGCAGTATTTT. Amino acids: CASSLDLGGRTDTQYF.

The V call is TRBV4-2, the J call TRBJ2-4, with 7 bases that match TRBD1. CDR1 and CDR2 from the germline V gene are LGHNA and YNFKEQ. V lost 0 bases and J lost 3; bases outside the gene matches: 14. The CDR3 has 19 amino acids. The CDR3 DNA reads as TGTGCCAGCAGCCAAGAGGGATGGGACAGTGGTAGGGTCAAAAACATTCAGTACTTC. It codes for CASSQEGWDSGRVKNIQYF.

CDR3 sequence (DNA): TGCGCCAGCAGGGACTCGAATGAGCAGTTCTTC. It translates to CASRDSNEQFF. The J gene is TRBJ2-1, the V gene TRBV5-1; possibly TRBD2 for D (5 bases). The CDR3 length is 11 residues. The germline gives CDR1 SGHRS, CDR2 YFSETQ. Trimming took off 5 bases at V and 7 bases at J, with 7 bases between the two ends.

This clone came up a few times. The chain has TRBV19 and TRBJ2-7; D might be TRBD1 (6 bases). V gave up 5 bases and J gave up 3 bases, with 14 bases separating them. Looked up from germline, CDR1 is LNHDA and CDR2 is SQIVND (reference sequence). This CDR3 spans 14 amino acids. The CDR3 reads CASSQAGTHYEQYF. CDR3 in DNA: TGTGCCAGTAGTCAAGCCGGGACACACTACGAGCAGTACTTC.

This chain connects TRBV2 to TRBJ2-7, with 9 bases aligning to TRBD2. There are 14 residues in the CDR3. Germline CDR1 and CDR2: SNHLY and FYNNEI. The J segment lost 2 bases and the V segment lost 3 bases, leaving 2 bases of the junction unmatched. CDR3 coding DNA: TGTGCCAGCAGTGAGACTAGCGGACCCTACGAGCAGTACTTC. This sequence encodes CASSETSGPYEQYF.